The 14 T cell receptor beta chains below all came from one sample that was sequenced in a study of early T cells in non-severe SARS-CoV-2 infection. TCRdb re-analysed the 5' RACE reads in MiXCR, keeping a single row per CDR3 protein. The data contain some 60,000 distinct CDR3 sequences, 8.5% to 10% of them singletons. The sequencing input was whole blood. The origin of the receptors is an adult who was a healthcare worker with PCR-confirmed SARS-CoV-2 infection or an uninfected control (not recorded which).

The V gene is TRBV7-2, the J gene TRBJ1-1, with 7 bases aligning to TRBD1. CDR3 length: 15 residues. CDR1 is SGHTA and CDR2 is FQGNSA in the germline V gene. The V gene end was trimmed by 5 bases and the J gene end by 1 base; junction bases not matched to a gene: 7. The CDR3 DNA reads TGTGCCAGCAGCGCTCGGACAGGAACGAACACTGAAGCTTTCTTT. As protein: CASSARTGTNTEAFF.

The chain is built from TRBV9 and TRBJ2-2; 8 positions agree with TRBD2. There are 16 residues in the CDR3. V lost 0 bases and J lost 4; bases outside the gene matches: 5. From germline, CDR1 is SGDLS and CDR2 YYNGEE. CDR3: CASSVGLARATGELFF. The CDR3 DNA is TGTGCCAGCAGCGTAGGACTAGCGCGGGCCACCGGGGAGCTGTTTTTT.

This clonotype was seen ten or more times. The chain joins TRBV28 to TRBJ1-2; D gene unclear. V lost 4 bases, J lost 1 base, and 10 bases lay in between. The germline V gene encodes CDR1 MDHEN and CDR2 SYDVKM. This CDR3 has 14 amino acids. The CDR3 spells CASSSAQDNYGYTF. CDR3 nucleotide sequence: TGTGCCAGCAGTTCAGCTCAGGATAACTATGGCTACACCTTC.

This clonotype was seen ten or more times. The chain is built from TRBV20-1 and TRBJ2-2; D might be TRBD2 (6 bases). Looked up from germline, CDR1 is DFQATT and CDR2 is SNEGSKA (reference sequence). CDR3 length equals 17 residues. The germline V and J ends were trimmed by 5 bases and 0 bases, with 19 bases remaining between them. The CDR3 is CSAPIINSGTNTGELFF. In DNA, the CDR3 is TGCAGTGCTCCTATCATCAATAGCGGAACGAACACCGGGGAGCTGTTTTTT.

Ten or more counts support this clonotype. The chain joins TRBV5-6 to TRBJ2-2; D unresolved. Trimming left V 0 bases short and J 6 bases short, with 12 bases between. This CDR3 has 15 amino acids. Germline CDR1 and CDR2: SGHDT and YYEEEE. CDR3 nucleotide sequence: TGTGCCAGCAGCTTGGCCGGAAGAAGGGCCGGGGAGCTGTTTTTT. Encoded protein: CASSLAGRRAGELFF.

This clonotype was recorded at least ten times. The CDR3 region has the DNA TGCAGTGCTATGACCCCACTAGCGCATACTTCCTACGAGCAGTACTTC. Protein product: CSAMTPLAHTSYEQYF. The chain joins TRBV20-1 to TRBJ2-7; 7 nucleotides agree with TRBD2. J was trimmed by 1 base and V by 4 bases; bases with no gene match: 13. The germline V gene encodes CDR1 DFQATT and CDR2 SNEGSKA (reference sequence). CDR3 length equals 16 residues.

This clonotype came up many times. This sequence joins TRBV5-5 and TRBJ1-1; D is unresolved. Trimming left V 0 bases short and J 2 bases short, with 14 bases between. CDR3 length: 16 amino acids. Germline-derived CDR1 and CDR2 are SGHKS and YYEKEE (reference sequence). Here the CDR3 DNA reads TGTGCCAGCAGCTTGGGCTTAACTCAATACAACACTGAAGCTTTCTTT. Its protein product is CASSLGLTQYNTEAFF.

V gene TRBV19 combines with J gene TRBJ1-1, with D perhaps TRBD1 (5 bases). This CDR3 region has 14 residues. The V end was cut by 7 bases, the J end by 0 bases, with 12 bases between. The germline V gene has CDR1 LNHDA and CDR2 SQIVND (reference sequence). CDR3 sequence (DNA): TGTGCCAGTAATCTACAGGTCATGAACACTGAAGCTTTCTTT. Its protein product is CASNLQVMNTEAFF.

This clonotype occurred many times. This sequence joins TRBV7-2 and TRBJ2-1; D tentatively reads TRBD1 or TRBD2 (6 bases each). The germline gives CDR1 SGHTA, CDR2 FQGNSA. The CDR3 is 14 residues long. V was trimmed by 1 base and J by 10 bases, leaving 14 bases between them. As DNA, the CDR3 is TGTGCCAGCAGCTTAGGGGCCGGGGGCGTGGAGCAGTTCTTC. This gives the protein CASSLGAGGVEQFF.

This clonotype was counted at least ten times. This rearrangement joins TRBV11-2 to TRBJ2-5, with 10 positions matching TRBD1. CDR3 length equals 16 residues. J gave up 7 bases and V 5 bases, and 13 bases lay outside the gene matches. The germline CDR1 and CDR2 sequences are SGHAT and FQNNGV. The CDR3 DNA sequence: TGTGCCAGCAGCCCCCCGGGGCGACAGGGGGCAGGGACCCAGTACTTC. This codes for CASSPPGRQGAGTQYF.

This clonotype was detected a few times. CDR3 amino acids: CASSFGNTEAFF. As DNA, the CDR3 is TGTGCCAGCAGCTTCGGGAACACTGAAGCTTTCTTT. The V gene is TRBV7-2, the J gene TRBJ1-1; no firm D call. This CDR3 has 12 residues. Trimming pared 3 bases from V and 1 base from J, leaving 3 bases between. Looked up from germline, CDR1 is SGHTA and CDR2 is FQGNSA.

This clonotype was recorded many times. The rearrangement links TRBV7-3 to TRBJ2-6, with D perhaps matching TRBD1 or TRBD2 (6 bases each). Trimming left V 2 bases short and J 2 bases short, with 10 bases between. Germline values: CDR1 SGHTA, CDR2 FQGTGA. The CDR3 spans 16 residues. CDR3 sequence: CASSLYGGPGANVLTF. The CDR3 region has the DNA TGTGCCAGCAGCTTATACGGGGGCCCTGGGGCCAACGTCCTGACTTTC.

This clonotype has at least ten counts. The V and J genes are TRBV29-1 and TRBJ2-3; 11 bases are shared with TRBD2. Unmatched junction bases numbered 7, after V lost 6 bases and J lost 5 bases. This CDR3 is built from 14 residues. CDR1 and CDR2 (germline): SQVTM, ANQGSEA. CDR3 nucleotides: TGCAGCGTCTTACTAGCGGGAGTGGGAGATACGCAGTATTTT. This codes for CSVLLAGVGDTQYF.

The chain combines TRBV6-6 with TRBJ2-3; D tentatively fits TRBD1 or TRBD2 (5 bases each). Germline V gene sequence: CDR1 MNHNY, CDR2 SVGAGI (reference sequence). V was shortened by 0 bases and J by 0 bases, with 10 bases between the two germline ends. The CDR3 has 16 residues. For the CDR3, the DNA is TGTGCCAGCAGTTACTCGAAGAGGGGAAGCACAGATACGCAGTATTTT. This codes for CASSYSKRGSTDTQYF.